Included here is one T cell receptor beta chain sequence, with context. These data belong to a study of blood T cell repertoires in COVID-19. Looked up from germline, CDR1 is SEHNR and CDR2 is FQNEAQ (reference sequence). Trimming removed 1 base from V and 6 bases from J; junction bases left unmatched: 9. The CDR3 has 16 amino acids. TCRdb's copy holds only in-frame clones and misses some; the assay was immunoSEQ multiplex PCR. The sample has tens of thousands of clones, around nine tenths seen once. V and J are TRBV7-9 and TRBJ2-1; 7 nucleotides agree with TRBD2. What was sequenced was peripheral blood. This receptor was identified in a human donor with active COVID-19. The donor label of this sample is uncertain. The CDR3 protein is CASSLDEAGFFNEQFF. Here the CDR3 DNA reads TGTGCCAGCAGCTTAGACGAAGCGGGGTTCTTCAATGAGCAGTTCTTC.